This T cell receptor beta chain was retrieved from a study of T cells in placental villitis. With respect to this clone: The antigen is undetermined.

Points from the study as a whole: Infectious CMV placentae carried more CMV-specific clones (roughly 0.01) than villitis of unknown etiology (over 0.00095). Some sequenced T cells, mainly in controls, may be decidual rather than villous infiltrates.

Germline V gene data show CDR1 as SEHNR and CDR2 as FQNEAQ (reference sequence). The CDR3 sequence is 15 residues long. Trimming took off 5 bases at V and 7 bases at J, with 15 bases between the two ends. Several unmatched placentae had confirmed cytomegalovirus or Toxoplasma gondii villitis. The immunoSEQ assay was v4. The repertoire was sequenced with immunoSEQ multiplex PCR; TCRdb's copy has only in-frame clones and lacks some. The sample has about 5,900 clones, 78% seen once. This clonotype originated in a human patient with infectious villitis; the placental T cells may come from both mother and fetus. The gene calls are TRBV7-9 and TRBJ1-6; D possibly corresponds to TRBD1 (5 bases). The sample was placental tissue containing maternal and fetal cells. CDR3 sequence reads: CASSGVAGSNSPLHF. For the CDR3, the DNA is TGTGCCAGCAGCGGGGTAGCAGGGTCAAATTCACCCCTCCACTTT.